This T cell receptor (beta chain) stems from a study of blood T cell repertoires in COVID-19. About the study: Material from acute and convalescent COVID-19 was sourced from the United States, Italy and Spain. Sources were T cells, B-cell-depleted T cells, or PBMCs; the material itself was cDNA or gDNA.

In the original processing: By means of reference gene primer amplification, nucleated cell counts were estimated. The table came from immunoSEQ multiplex PCR; TCRdb's copy has only in-frame clones and leaves some out. The DNA was the basis for D and trimming; V, J and clone size are from that table. The data hold 120,000 or so clones, with 65% to 90% observed a single time. Germline-derived CDR1 and CDR2 are ENHRY and SYGVKD. The CDR3 has 17 amino acids. V was clipped by 2 bases and J by 0 bases; unmatched bases: 5. The material sequenced was peripheral blood. The rearrangement joins TRBV10-3 to TRBJ1-5; 9 bases are a match to TRBD1. This receptor was identified in a man of 80 years or more with active or convalescent COVID-19. In DNA, the CDR3 is TGTGCCATCAGTGAGGACCACAGGGGGCTTAGCAATCAGCCCCAGCATTTT. It specifies CAISEDHRGLSNQPQHF.